The 12 T cell receptor beta chains below all came from one sample that was sequenced in a study of T cells in Graves' hyperthyroidism and ophthalmopathy. TCR beta CDR3 regions were amplified from RNA transcripts. The TCR CDR3 was amplified in a first-round RT-PCR using the HTBI primer set. TCRdb re-derived calls from the multiplex PCR reads in MiXCR, one entry per CDR3 protein. The table shows 500,000 to 800,000 distinct CDR3 sequences, with roughly 15% occurring only once. Sequenced sample: blood. Receptors were obtained from a woman aged 45-65 years with Graves' ophthalmopathy.

This clonotype was seen repeatedly, ten times or more. This rearrangement joins TRBV30 to TRBJ2-1; 15 bases map to TRBD2. Unmatched junction bases numbered 8, after V lost 7 bases and J lost 4 bases. The length of the CDR3 is 16 residues. CDR1 GTSNPN and CDR2 SVGIG come from the germline V gene (reference sequence). CDR3 region: CASSGTSGRIYNEQFF. CDR3 nucleotide sequence: TGTGCCTCTAGTGGGACTAGCGGGAGGATTTACAATGAGCAGTTCTTC. Based on the CDR3 plus reference TRBV30 and TRBJ2-1, the full variable domain is SQTIHQWPATLVQPVGSPLSLECTVEGTSNPNLYWYRQAAGRGLQLLFYSVGIGQISSEVPQNLSASRPQDRQFILSSKKLLLSDSGFYLCASSGTSGRIYNEQFFGPGTRLTVL.

The sample holds a few counts of this clonotype. V gene TRBV20-1 combines with J gene TRBJ1-1, with 8 bases identical to TRBD1. CDR3 length equals 13 residues. Losses at the gene ends were 6 bases for V and 1 base for J; bases not matched to a gene: 4. CDR1 DFQATT and CDR2 SNEGSKA come from the germline V gene (reference sequence). DNA of the CDR3: TGCAGTGCCCGGGGACAGGAGAACACTGAAGCTTTCTTT. Protein product: CSARGQENTEAFF.

As regards this clonotype: The junction does not match germline at one end; this may be a read error. The chain joins TRBV7-2 to TRBJ2-3; 7 bases agree with TRBD2. Germline-derived CDR1 and CDR2 are SGHTA and FQGNSA. CDR3 length equals 17 residues. CDR3 sequence reads: CASSQFFGGSSTDTQYF. The CDR3 DNA sequence: TGCGCCAGCAGCCAATTTTTTGGCGGGAGTTCCACAGATACGCAGTATTTT.

This clonotype was recorded many times. This sequence joins TRBV4-2 and TRBJ2-2, with 10 bases fitting TRBD1. This CDR3 is 15 amino acids long. V shed 4 bases and J 4 bases; nucleotides not matched to a gene: 3. The germline V gene has CDR1 LGHNA and CDR2 YNFKEQ. CDR3 sequence: CASSLRDRGTGELFF. DNA for the CDR3: TGTGCCAGCAGCCTAAGGGACAGGGGCACCGGGGAGCTGTTTTTT.

With respect to this clonotype: A read error is possible here, since a much larger clone lies one base away. The CDR3, as DNA: TGTGCCAGCAGTTTTGGGACAGGGTTCGCTGAAGCTTTCTTT. It codes for CASSFGTGFAEAFF. The chain uses TRBV27 and TRBJ1-1; 9 bases align to TRBD1. Per germline, CDR1 MNHEY and CDR2 SMNVEV (reference sequence). J gave up 6 bases and V 3 bases, and 5 bases lay outside the gene matches. The CDR3 sequence is 14 residues long.

The chain recombines TRBV7-9 with TRBJ2-7; unclear D gene. In germline, CDR1 is SEHNR, CDR2 FQNEAQ (reference sequence). Deletions cut 4 bases from V and 0 bases from J, with 10 bases between. CDR3 length: 14 amino acids. The CDR3 region has the DNA TGTGCCAGCAGCTCCCTTTGGAGCTCCTACGAGCAGTACTTC. Encoded protein: CASSSLWSSYEQYF.

This clonotype was found many times. The rearrangement uses TRBV7-8 and TRBJ1-1; no definite D call. CDR1 is SGHVS, CDR2 FQNEAQ, per germline. V was cut by 5 bases and J by 4 bases, with 11 bases left in between. The CDR3 runs 13 residues. CDR3 coding DNA: TGTGCCAGCAGCCGGCCGACGAGCACTGAAGCTTTCTTT. Amino acid sequence: CASSRPTSTEAFF.

This clonotype was observed many times. V is TRBV20-1 and J is TRBJ2-3, with 16 bases identical to TRBD2. V was pared by 4 bases and J by 6 bases, with 4 bases of the junction left unmatched. Germline V gene lookup returns CDR1 DFQATT and CDR2 SNEGSKA (reference sequence). There are 15 residues in the CDR3. DNA for the CDR3: TGCAGTGCTACCGGGACTAGCGGGAGGGGGGATACGCAGTATTTT. Protein: CSATGTSGRGDTQYF.

This clonotype was seen at least ten times. The CDR3 reads CASSWTVTEAFF. CDR3 bases: TGTGCCAGCAGCTGGACTGTCACTGAAGCTTTCTTT. The J gene is TRBJ1-1, the V gene TRBV7-9; no clear D gene. V shed 4 bases and J shed 4 bases, with 7 bases lying between them. Looked up from germline, CDR1 is SEHNR and CDR2 is FQNEAQ (reference sequence). The CDR3 length is 12 residues.

To note about this clonotype: A much larger clone differs by one base, so this may be a read error. As the CDR3 is not closed by the conserved phenylalanine or tryptophan, this likely results from a read error. The chain carries TRBV5-1 and TRBJ2-7, with 11 bases fitting TRBD2. Per germline, CDR1 SGHRS and CDR2 YFSETQ. V shed 1 base, J shed 5 bases, and the junction held 8 bases outside the gene matches. The CDR3 has 16 amino acids. The CDR3 here is CASSLYSLAGVNEQYL. DNA of the CDR3: TGCGCCAGCAGCTTGTATTCACTAGCGGGAGTAAACGAGCAGTACCTC.

Many counts were recorded for this clonotype. The chain is built from TRBV28 and TRBJ2-7; 11 bases agree with TRBD2. The CDR3 sequence is 17 residues long. V shed 4 bases, J shed 6 bases, and the junction held 14 bases outside the gene matches. CDR1 is MDHEN, CDR2 SYDVKM, per germline. DNA of the CDR3: TGTGCCAGCAGTTCAGCAGAGCTACTAGCGGGAGTTATCGAGCAGTACTTC. It is translated as CASSSAELLAGVIEQYF.

Many counts were recorded for this clonotype. J is TRBJ1-5 and V is TRBV6-5; TRBD1 matches 10 bases. CDR3 size: 16 residues. Losses at the gene ends were 4 bases for V and 2 bases for J; bases not matched to a gene: 5. Germline loops: CDR1 MNHEY, CDR2 SVGAGI. The CDR3 DNA reads as TGTGCCAGCAGTTTTTCCGGGACAGGGGGCAATCAGCCCCAGCATTTT. Its translation: CASSFSGTGGNQPQHF.